This entry lists 2 T cell receptor beta chains sequenced from one sample in a study of T cells after posttransplantation cyclophosphamide. Produced via immunoSEQ multiplex PCR; TCRdb's table is partial and in-frame only. The sample shows about 9,200 clones, nearly 99% of them seen only once. Sequencing was done on a sample of naive CD8+ T cells sorted from PBMCs. The receptors were sampled from a man between 50 and 59 years old in good health, CMV-negative, and a related stem cell transplant donor.

V and J are TRBV7-2 and TRBJ2-1; 8 nucleotides align to TRBD2. The ends lost 4 bases at V and 9 bases at J; junction bases unmatched: 11. This CDR3 spans 15 amino acids. Germline V gives CDR1 SGHTA, CDR2 FQGNSA. CDR3 nucleotide sequence: TGTGCCAGCAGCTCGTCCCAGACTAGCGCCCTTGAGCAGTTCTTC. Protein: CASSSSQTSALEQFF.

The J gene is TRBJ2-7, the V gene TRBV4-3; 10 bases match TRBD1. V shed 3 bases, J shed 6 bases, and the junction held 8 bases outside the gene matches. This CDR3 spans 15 amino acids. Germline lookup yields CDR1 LGHNA and CDR2 YSLEER. The DNA of the CDR3 is TGCGCCAGCAGCCAGGCCGGGACAGGGGTCTCCGAGCAGTACTTC. Amino acids: CASSQAGTGVSEQYF.